The clone carrying this T cell receptor beta chain came up many times. Its specificity is unknown. Germline CDR1 reads MNHEY; CDR2 reads SVGAGI. The length of the CDR3 is 14 residues. The germline V and J ends were trimmed by 2 bases and 5 bases, with 10 bases remaining between them. TCRdb re-derived calls from the 5' RACE reads in MiXCR, one entry per CDR3 protein. This repertoire shows more than 90,000 distinct CDR3 sequences, 7.5% to 9.5% found once; its top ten account for 25%. This record belongs to a study of T cells after yellow fever vaccination. Study-level findings and limits: When the response was secondary, it was weaker but reached its peak faster, day 5 versus 15.

The specimen was CD8+ T cells sorted from PBMCs, collected 45 days after the yellow fever booster vaccination. This TCR derives from a man aged 30-40 years who received the YFV17D yellow fever vaccine. The rearrangement uses TRBV6-5 and TRBJ2-1, with TRBD2 as a possible D gene (5 bases). The CDR3 DNA reads TGTGCCAGCAGTTACGTCCGGGAAGACAATGAGCAGTTCTTC. It encodes CASSYVREDNEQFF.